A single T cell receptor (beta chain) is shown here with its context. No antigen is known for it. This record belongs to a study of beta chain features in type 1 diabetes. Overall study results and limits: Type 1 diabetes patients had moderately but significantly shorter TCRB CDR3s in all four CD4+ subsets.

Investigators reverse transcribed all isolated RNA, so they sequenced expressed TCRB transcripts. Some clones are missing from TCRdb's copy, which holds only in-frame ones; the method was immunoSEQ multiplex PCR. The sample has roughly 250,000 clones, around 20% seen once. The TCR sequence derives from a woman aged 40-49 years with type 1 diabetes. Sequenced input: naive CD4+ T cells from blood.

Written as DNA, the CDR3 is TGTGCCAGCAGCGACGGACAGGGCCATGGCTACACCTTC. The encoded protein is CASSDGQGHGYTF. The rearrangement joins TRBV9 to TRBJ1-2, with 8 nucleotides matching TRBD1. CDR1 SGDLS and CDR2 YYNGEE come from the germline V gene. V dropped 3 bases and J dropped 6; count of bases not matched to a gene: 4. The CDR3 is made up of 13 amino acids.